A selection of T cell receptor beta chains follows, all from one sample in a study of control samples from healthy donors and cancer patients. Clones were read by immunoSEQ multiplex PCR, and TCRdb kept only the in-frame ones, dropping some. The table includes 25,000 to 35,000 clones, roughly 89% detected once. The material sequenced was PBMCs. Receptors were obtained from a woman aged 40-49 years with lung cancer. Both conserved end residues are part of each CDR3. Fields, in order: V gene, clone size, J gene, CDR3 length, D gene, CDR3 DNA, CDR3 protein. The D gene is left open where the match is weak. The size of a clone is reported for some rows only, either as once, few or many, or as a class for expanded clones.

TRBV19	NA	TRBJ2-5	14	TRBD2	TGTGCCAGTAGTATTGAACTAGCGGGCGGGGCCCAGTACTTC	CASSIELAGGAQYF
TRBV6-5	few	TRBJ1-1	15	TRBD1	TGTGCCAGCAGTCTACGACAGGGGCAGAACACTGAAGCTTTCTTT	CASSLRQGQNTEAFF
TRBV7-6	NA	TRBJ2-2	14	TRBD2	TGTGCCAGCACGTCTAGCGGAAACACCGGGGAGCTGTTTTTT	CASTSSGNTGELFF
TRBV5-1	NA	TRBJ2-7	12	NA	TGCGCCAGCAGCTTGGGGACAGACGAGCAGTACTTC	CASSLGTDEQYF
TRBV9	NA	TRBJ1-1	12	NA	TGTGCCAGCAGCCGAGGTGGCACTGAAGCTTTCTTT	CASSRGGTEAFF
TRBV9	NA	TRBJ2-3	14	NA	TGTGCCAGCAGTGGAGGGGCAGCAGATACGACGCAGTATTTT	CASSGGAADTTQYF
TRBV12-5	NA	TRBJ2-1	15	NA	TGTGCTAGTGGTTTGGTACCAGGGAGCTTCAATGAGCAGTTCTTC	CASGLVPGSFNEQFF
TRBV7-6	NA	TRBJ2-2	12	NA	TGTGCCAGCAGCCACCCCACCGGGGAGCTGTTTTTT	CASSHPTGELFF
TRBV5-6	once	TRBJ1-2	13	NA	TGTGCCAGCAGCTTGGGGCGCGGGTATGGCTACACCTTC	CASSLGRGYGYTF
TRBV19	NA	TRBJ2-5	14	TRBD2	TGTGCCAGTAGTATGTGGCTAGCGGGGGAGACCCAGTACTTC	CASSMWLAGETQYF
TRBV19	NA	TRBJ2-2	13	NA	TGTGCCACAGGGAGGGGGGACACCGGGGAGCTGTTTTTT	CATGRGDTGELFF
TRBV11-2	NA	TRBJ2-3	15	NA	TGTGCCAGCAGCTTAGCCGCCCTAGCGCTAGATACGCAGTATTTT	CASSLAALALDTQYF
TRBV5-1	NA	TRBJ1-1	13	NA	TGCGCCAGCAGCATTGACGGGAACACTGAAGCTTTCTTT	CASSIDGNTEAFF
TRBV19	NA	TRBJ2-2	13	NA	TGTGCCAGCCGGGGGGCTGGGACCGGGGAGCTGTTTTTT	CASRGAGTGELFF
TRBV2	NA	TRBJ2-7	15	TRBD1	TGTGCCAGCAGCGGCACAGGGGCGGGTTATGGAGAGCAGTACTTC	CASSGTGAGYGEQYF
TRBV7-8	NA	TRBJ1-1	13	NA	TGTGCCAGCAGCTTAGCACTGGACACTGAAGCTTTCTTT	CASSLALDTEAFF
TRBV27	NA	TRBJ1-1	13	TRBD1	TGTGCCAGCAGTCCGGACAGGGGAAGCGAAGCTTTCTTT	CASSPDRGSEAFF
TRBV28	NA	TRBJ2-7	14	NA	TGTGCCAGCAGTTTTGGTGGGCCGCCCTACGAGCAGTACTTC	CASSFGGPPYEQYF
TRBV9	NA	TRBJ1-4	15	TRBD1	TGTGCCAGCAGCAACGGACAGGGCATTAATGAAAAACTGTTTTTT	CASSNGQGINEKLFF
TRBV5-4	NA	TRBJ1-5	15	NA	TGTGCCAGCAGCTTGGCCGGGGATAGCAATCAGCCCCAGCATTTT	CASSLAGDSNQPQHF
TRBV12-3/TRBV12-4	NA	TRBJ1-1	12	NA	TGTGCCAGCAGTTTCCGGCAAACCGTTATATTCTTT	CASSFRQTVIFF
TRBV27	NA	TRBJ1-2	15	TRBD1	TGTGCCAGCAGTTTGGCAGGGGGCGCCGGATATGGCTACACCTTC	CASSLAGGAGYGYTF
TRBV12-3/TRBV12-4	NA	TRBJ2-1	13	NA	TGTGCCAGCAGTCCGGACGGGACGGATGAGCAGTTCTTC	CASSPDGTDEQFF
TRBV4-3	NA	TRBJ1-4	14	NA	TGCGCCAGCAGCCAAGCAGGGGCGGGTGAAAAACTGTTTTTT	CASSQAGAGEKLFF
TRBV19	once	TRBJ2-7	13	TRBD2	TGTGCCAGTAGTCTCGCGGGGGGCTACGAGCAGTACTTC	CASSLAGGYEQYF
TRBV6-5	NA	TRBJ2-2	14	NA	TGTGCCAGCAGAACGGACAGCAGGACCGGGGAGCTGTTTTTT	CASRTDSRTGELFF
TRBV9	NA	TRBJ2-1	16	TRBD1	TGTGCCAGCAGCACCAATCCGGGACAGGGGGCGGATGAGCAGTTCTTC	CASSTNPGQGADEQFF
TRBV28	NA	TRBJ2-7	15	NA	TGTGCCAGCAGTTTCTCGGCGGGCACGAGTTCCGAGCAGTACTTC	CASSFSAGTSSEQYF
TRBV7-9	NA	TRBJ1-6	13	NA	TGTGCCAGCAGCTTAATAAACAATTCACCCCTCCACTTT	CASSLINNSPLHF
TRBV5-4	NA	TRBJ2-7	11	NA	TGTGCCTGGAGAGACACCTACGAGCAGTACTTC	CAWRDTYEQYF
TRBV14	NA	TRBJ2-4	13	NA	TGTGCCAGCAGCCAAGGAATGGGAAACATTCAGTACTTC	CASSQGMGNIQYF
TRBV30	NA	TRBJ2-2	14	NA	TGTGCCTGGAGTGACAGGGTGGACACCGGGGAGCTGTTTTTT	CAWSDRVDTGELFF
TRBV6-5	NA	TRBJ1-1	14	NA	TGTGCCAGCAGTTACGGGGAGGTGGGTGCATTGGCTTTCTTT	CASSYGEVGALAFF
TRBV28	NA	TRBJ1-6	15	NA	TGTGCCAGCAGTGTTACCCAGGGTTATAATTCACCCCTCCACTTT	CASSVTQGYNSPLHF
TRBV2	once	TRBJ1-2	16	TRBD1	TGTGCCAGCAGTCCCGGACAGGGCCCTTGGGGAGGAGGCTACACCTTC	CASSPGQGPWGGGYTF
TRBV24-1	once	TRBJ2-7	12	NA	TGTGCCACTCTATCCCACTCCTACGAGCAGTACTTC	CATLSHSYEQYF
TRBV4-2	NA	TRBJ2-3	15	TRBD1	TGTGCCAGCAGCCCGTCGGGACAGGGAAGCGATACGCAGTATTTT	CASSPSGQGSDTQYF
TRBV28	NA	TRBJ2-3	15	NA	TGTGCCAGCAGTCCTGGTCGGGGTTTTTCCCCTACGCAGTATTTT	CASSPGRGFSPTQYF
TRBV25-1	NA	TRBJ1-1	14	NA	TGTGCCAGCAGTGATTTCACCGGCTACACTGAAGCTTTCTTT	CASSDFTGYTEAFF
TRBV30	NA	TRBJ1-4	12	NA	TGTGCCCAGGGACGACCTAATGAAAAACTGTTTTTT	CAQGRPNEKLFF
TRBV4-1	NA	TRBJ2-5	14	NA	TGCGCCAGCAGCCAAGGCGCGGGCCAAGAGACCCAGTACTTC	CASSQGAGQETQYF
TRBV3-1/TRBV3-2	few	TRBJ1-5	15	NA	TGTGCCAGCAGCGGCAGTCTTCGGCATCATCAGCCCCAGCATTTT	CASSGSLRHHQPQHF
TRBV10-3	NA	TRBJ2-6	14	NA	TGTGCCATCAGCTTGGAATCTGGGGCCAACGTCCTGACTTTC	CAISLESGANVLTF
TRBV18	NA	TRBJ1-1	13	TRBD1	TGTGCCAGCTCACCTGGACAGGGGACTGAAGCTTTCTTT	CASSPGQGTEAFF
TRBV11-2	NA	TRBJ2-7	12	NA	TGTGCCAGCAGCTTAGGCCTATACGAGCAGTACTTC	CASSLGLYEQYF
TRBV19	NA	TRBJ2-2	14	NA	TGTGCCAGTAGTACCACACCGAACACCGGGGAGCTGTTTTTT	CASSTTPNTGELFF
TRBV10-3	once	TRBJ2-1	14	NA	TGTGCCATCAGGCCGGGCCTGGAAAACAATGAGCAGTTCTTC	CAIRPGLENNEQFF
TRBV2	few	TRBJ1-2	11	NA	TGTGCCAGCGAGGGGACTCCTGGCTACACCTTC	CASEGTPGYTF
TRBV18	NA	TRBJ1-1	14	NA	TGTGCCAGCTCACCGTCAGGAGTTGACACTGAAGCTTTCTTT	CASSPSGVDTEAFF
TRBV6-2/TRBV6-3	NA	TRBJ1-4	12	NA	TGTGCCAGCAGTAATCCAAATGAAAAACTGTTTTTT	CASSNPNEKLFF
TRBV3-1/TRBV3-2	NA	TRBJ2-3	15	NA	TGTGCCAGCAGCCAGAGTCTAGGTAGCACAGATACGCAGTATTTT	CASSQSLGSTDTQYF
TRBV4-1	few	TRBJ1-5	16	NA	TGCGCCAGCAGCCAAGAATCGGGGAATAGCAATCAGCCCCAGCATTTT	CASSQESGNSNQPQHF
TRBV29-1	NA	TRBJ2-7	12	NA	TGCAGCGTTGCCTTTGACAGACATGGGCAGTACTTC	CSVAFDRHGQYF
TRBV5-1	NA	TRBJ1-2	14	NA	TGCGCCAGCAGCTTGGGGGCCCGTGCAGGTGGCTACACCTTC	CASSLGARAGGYTF
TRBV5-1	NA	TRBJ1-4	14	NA	TGCGCCAGCCGTCAAGGCCCAACTAATGAAAAACTGTTTTTT	CASRQGPTNEKLFF
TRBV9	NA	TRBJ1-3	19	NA	TGTGCCAGCAGCGTAGGAATAAGTAGAGGCGGCCCCTCTGGAAACACCATATATTTT	CASSVGISRGGPSGNTIYF
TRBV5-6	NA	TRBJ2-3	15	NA	TGTGCCAGCAGCTTGGACAGGGAAGCCACAGATACGCAGTATTTT	CASSLDREATDTQYF
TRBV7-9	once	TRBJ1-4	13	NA	TGTGCCAGCAGTGAACCTCTGAGGGAAAAACTGTTTTTT	CASSEPLREKLFF
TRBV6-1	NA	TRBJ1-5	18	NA	TGTGCCAGCAGTGTATCCCGGGGCTTCAAAGATAGCAATCAGCCCCAGCATTTT	CASSVSRGFKDSNQPQHF
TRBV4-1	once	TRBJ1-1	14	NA	TGCGCCAGCAGCCAAGAGTGGGGGGACACTGAAGCTTTCTTT	CASSQEWGDTEAFF